This TCR beta chain was found in a study of graft-versus-host responses after intestinal transplantation (dated by TCRdb to the early 2020s). General notes on the study: The transplants that recipients received were multivisceral, liver-intestinal, or isolated intestinal. After intestinal transplantation, graft-versus-host and host-versus-graft alloreactive T cell clones were followed in the graft, circulation and bone marrow using bulk TCR-beta CDR3 sequencing. Donor T cell macrochimerism was defined as a peak of at least 4% donor T cells among recipient peripheral blood mononuclear cells. Alloreactive clones were identified by sequencing pre-transplant mixed lymphocyte reaction products and comparing these products with unstimulated pre-transplant donor and recipient T cells. The cohort enrolled about two dozen intestinal transplant recipients, one of whom was a retransplant, and a few patients without pretransplant specimens were excluded. Every recipient was given anti-thymocyte globulin induction, followed by about 3 years of maintenance tacrolimus and steroids. Rather than going through the commercial service, samples from three later patients were sequenced in-house on an Illumina MiSeq and processed with MiXCR. Summary of the overall study and its limitations: GvH clones were detected in recipient bone marrow, and some appeared earlier in ileal mucosa or blood, consistent with an intestinal mucosal origin. The conclusions were limited by the relatively low number and heterogeneity of the intestinal transplant patients. Patients with donor T cell macrochimerism had high GvH to HvG T cell clonal ratios in their allografts. Early after transplant, peak levels of circulating GvH clones were associated with declines in HvG clones.

V and J are trimmed by 5 bases and 5 bases, and the gene matches miss 13 bases of the junction. The CDR1 and CDR2 encoded by the germline V gene are SGHVS and FQNEAQ. CDR3 length: 16 amino acids, cysteine to phenylalanine. This entry keeps only the CDR3 DNA: 48 bases, framed from base 1. Interpreted using the paper, the time point label stands for: cells obtained before transplantation from donor or recipient. CD3+CD4+ and CD3+CD8+ populations were FACS-sorted from unstimulated pre-transplant donor and recipient cells taken from spleen or lymph nodes. Note on this clone: Its antigen specificity is not known. The sample holds no much larger clone one base away, and base qualities are not on file.

The protocol used for the library was the immunoSEQ multiplex PCR assay. For most patients, genomic DNA was isolated using the Qiagen DNeasy Blood and Tissue Kit and was shipped frozen to Adaptive Biotechnologies for TCR sequencing. For most patients, high-throughput TCR-beta CDR3 sequencing of genomic DNA was performed by Adaptive Biotechnologies. In the original analysis: Adaptive's ImmunoSEQ software supplied the TCR sequencing data for 15 to 20 patients, while MiXCR and VDJtools were used to process a few other patients. To correct CD4 versus CD8 sorting errors, any sequence found in both subsets at a frequency ratio below 5:1 was removed. CDR3 nucleotide sequences shared by donor and recipient were removed because the origin of these sequences could not be assigned. To be classed as alloreactive, a clone needed at least 2-fold expansion over unstimulated cells and a minimum CFSE-low frequency of 0.002% (template counts) or 0.001% (read counts). Clones detected in sequenced pre-transplant spleen, lymph node, or MLR CFSE-low populations of the donor or recipient were defined as mappable. The cumulative frequency of alloreactive clones was calculated as a percentage of all sequences, weighted by copy number. TCRdb limited this immuneACCESS table to in-frame rearrangements with V and J called. A share of clones is missing; checked studies link under half to unresolved V genes, and the rest is unexplained. That table furnishes V, J and clone size, whereas the DNA furnished D and trimming. The sample includes around 110,000 clones, with about 92% observed a single time. The ten top clones hold around 1.2% of the sample.

This receptor was taken from a human donor who was the organ donor for an intestinal transplant. Source: unstimulated CD8+ T cells sorted from spleen or lymph node cells, taken before transplant. This receptor chain uses TRBV7-8 and TRBJ1-2; 8 nucleotides in the junction match TRBD1. The CDR3 reads CASSGATGAGLYGYTF. Here is the DNA: TGTGCCAGCAGCGGGGCGACAGGGGCGGGATTATATGGCTACACCTTC.